This T cell receptor beta chain is from a study of T cell repertoires in cytomegalovirus infection. TCRdb redid the calling of the reads with MiXCR, one entry per CDR3 protein. The sample consists of 450,000 to 600,000 distinct CDR3 sequences, 40% to 50% of them appearing once. A note on this clonotype: The antigen remains unidentified.

The study's findings and limits: CMV carriers with the relevant HLA were identified by cumulative public TCR beta family frequency.

J gave up 0 bases and V 6 bases, and 15 bases lay outside the gene matches. The CDR3 has 19 residues. The germline CDR1 and CDR2 sequences are MNHEY and SMNVEV (reference sequence). The receptor was derived from a human donor in good health (CMV status not recorded). Some clones in this sample may be carry-over from other donors' samples. The specimen was cultured PBMCs, collected from culture after CMV antigen stimulation. V and J are TRBV27 and TRBJ1-5, with 9 positions matching TRBD1. The CDR3 reads CASRRMPFPQGASNQPQHF. CDR3 nucleotide sequence: TGTGCCAGCAGGCGCATGCCCTTTCCACAGGGGGCTAGCAATCAGCCCCAGCATTTT.